This section outlines one T cell receptor (beta chain) sequence together with its context. One junction end does not reproduce the germline sequence, and a read error may be involved. The repertoire was sequenced with immunoSEQ multiplex PCR; TCRdb's copy has only in-frame clones and lacks some. The sample has about 510,000 clones, around 79% seen once. The data were taken from a study of shared clonotypes between healthy human individuals. This CDR3 is 11 amino acids long. Germline V gene lookup returns CDR1 PRHDT and CDR2 FYEKMQ (reference sequence). Sequencing input: PBMCs. V gene TRBV13 combines with J gene TRBJ2-7; a possible D gene is TRBD1 (6 bases). This receptor was obtained from a woman aged 40 to 49 in good health. Some clones in this sample may be carry-over from other donors' samples. The CDR3, as DNA: TGTGCCAGCAGCTTAGTGGGGGCGTTGCACTTC. Translated: CASSLVGALHF.